Presented here are 3 T cell receptor beta chains from one specimen sequenced in a study of cytomegalovirus exposure and HLA in healthy donors. The data were produced by immunoSEQ multiplex PCR, yet TCRdb's version contains in-frame clones alone and is incomplete. The sample lists approximately 99,000 clones, approximately 85% occurring once. The specimen was PBMCs. The receptor source for this set is a woman between 18 and 30 years old in good health and CMV-seronegative.

V and J are TRBV5-1 and TRBJ2-3, with TRBD1 matching 9 bases. This CDR3 is 15 amino acids long. Germline CDR1 is SGHRS and CDR2 is YFSETQ. Trimming took 3 bases from V and 5 from J; bases not matched to a gene: 7. CDR3 amino acids: CASSSTGGSGDTQYF. The CDR3 nucleotides are TGCGCCAGCAGCTCTACAGGGGGCTCGGGAGATACGCAGTATTTT.

V is TRBV5-1 and J is TRBJ1-1; maybe TRBD1 (5 bases). V was pared by 1 base and J by 6 bases, with 10 bases between. Germline V lookup: CDR1 SGHRS, CDR2 YFSETQ. The CDR3 has 13 amino acids. The CDR3 DNA reads TGCGCCAGCAGCTTGATCCAGGGCGCTGAAGCTTTCTTT. This encodes CASSLIQGAEAFF.

The chain employs TRBV1 and TRBJ2-7; the table names TRBD2, a call not compared with the DNA. TRBV1 is described as a pseudogene. This CDR3 has 16 amino acids. The CDR3 reads CTSSQHSRGGAYEQYF. As DNA, the CDR3 is TGCACCAGCAGCCAACACTCGCGGGGGGGTGCCTACGAGCAGTACTTC.